The 18 T cell receptor beta chains reported below all come from one sample, sequenced in a study of blood T cell repertoires in COVID-19. TCRdb keeps only in-frame clones here, not all; method: immunoSEQ multiplex PCR. The sample holds about 130,000 clones, 85% to 90% seen once. Sequencing was done on a sample of peripheral blood. Receptor source: a woman aged 80 or older with acute or convalescent COVID-19.

This chain uses TRBV7-9 with TRBJ1-1; TRBD1 might be the D (5 bases). The CDR3 sequence is 12 residues long. Deletions cut 5 bases from V and 8 bases from J, with 12 bases between. Germline CDR1 and CDR2: SEHNR and FQNEAQ (reference sequence). CDR3 loop: CASSTLQGEAFF. Here the CDR3 DNA reads TGTGCCAGCAGCACCCTGCAGGGCGAAGCTTTCTTT.

The rearrangement joins TRBV7-9 to TRBJ1-6; 9 nucleotides line up with TRBD1. From germline, CDR1 is SEHNR and CDR2 FQNEAQ (reference sequence). V lost 5 bases, J lost 10 bases, and 9 bases stayed unmatched. CDR3 length: 15 residues. The CDR3 loop reads CASSLWDREGSPLHF. The CDR3 bases are TGTGCCAGCAGCCTTTGGGACAGGGAAGGATCACCCCTCCACTTT.

The chain joins TRBV3-1 (or the pseudogene TRBV3-2) to TRBJ1-5, with TRBD1 identical over 9 bases. J was trimmed by 7 bases and V by 0 bases; bases with no gene match: 10. This CDR3 comprises 17 residues. Looked up from germline, CDR1 is LGHDT and CDR2 is YNNKEL (reference sequence). The CDR3 reads CASSQDQWRQGVQPQHF. For the CDR3, the DNA is TGTGCCAGCAGCCAAGATCAATGGCGACAGGGGGTCCAGCCCCAGCATTTT.

This clone was seen a handful of times. This chain uses TRBV28 with TRBJ2-3, with TRBD1 matching over 8 bases. This CDR3 spans 15 amino acids. The V gene end was trimmed by 6 bases and the J gene end by 1 base; junction bases not matched to a gene: 6. Germline V gene sequence: CDR1 MDHEN, CDR2 SYDVKM. The CDR3 here is CASSIPGQGTDTQYF. The CDR3 DNA follows: TGTGCCAGCAGCATTCCGGGACAGGGCACAGATACGCAGTATTTT. Full variable domain (outside the CDR3, taken from reference TRBV28 and TRBJ2-3): DVKVTQSSRYLVKRTGEKVFLECVQDMDHENMFWYRQDPGLGLRLIYFSYDVKMKEKGDIPEGYSVSREKKERFSLILESASTNQTSMYLCASSIPGQGTDTQYFGPGTRLTVL.

The chain is built from TRBV7-2 and TRBJ2-1; 8 bases agree with TRBD1. V shed 5 bases and J 6 bases; nucleotides not matched to a gene: 6. The germline V gene has CDR1 SGHTA and CDR2 FQGNSA. The CDR3 consists of 14 residues. In DNA form, the CDR3 reads TGTGCCAGCAGCCCAGGGACAGGTCTCAATGAGCAGTTCTTC. It specifies CASSPGTGLNEQFF.

The CDR3 region is CASSSRNQETQYF. CDR3 nucleotides: TGTGCCAGCAGTTCCAGGAACCAAGAGACCCAGTACTTC. The genes are TRBV6-5 and TRBJ2-5; D is unclear. The V gene lost 4 bases and the J gene lost 0 bases, with 6 bases spanning the gap. This CDR3 is 13 amino acids long. CDR1 MNHEY and CDR2 SVGAGI come from the germline V gene.

The chain employs TRBV4-3 and TRBJ2-2, with D unclear. From germline, CDR1 is LGHNA and CDR2 YSLEER. Between the trimmed V and J ends, which lost 0 bases and 4 bases, there was a span of 12 bases. CDR3 size: 16 residues. This CDR3 reads CASSQDRVASTGELFF. The CDR3 DNA reads TGCGCCAGCAGCCAAGATCGAGTCGCTAGCACCGGGGAGCTGTTTTTT.

The CDR3 is CASSQGTGGNGYTF. The CDR3 region has the DNA TGTGCCAGCAGCCAAGGGACAGGGGGTAATGGCTACACCTTC. The chain joins TRBV3-1 (or the pseudogene TRBV3-2) to TRBJ1-2; 10 nucleotides line up with TRBD1. Germline V gene data show CDR1 as LGHDT and CDR2 as YNNKEL (reference sequence). The V segment lost 1 base and the J segment 6 bases; nucleotides outside the gene matches: 2. CDR3 size: 14 residues.

This clone has only one observation. This sequence joins TRBV3-1 (or the pseudogene TRBV3-2) and TRBJ1-4; D gene ambiguous. CDR3 length equals 14 residues. Between the trimmed V and J ends, which lost 3 bases and 3 bases, there was a span of 8 bases. Germline V gives CDR1 LGHDT, CDR2 YNNKEL (reference sequence). CDR3 DNA: TGTGCCAGCAGCCAGAGAGCGCCTAATGAAAAACTGTTTTTT. Its translation is CASSQRAPNEKLFF.

The V and J genes are TRBV3-1 (or the pseudogene TRBV3-2) and TRBJ2-1, with D possibly TRBD1 on 6 matching bases. Germline CDR1 LGHDT, CDR2 YNNKEL (reference sequence). V was pared by 2 bases and J by 5 bases, with 10 bases between. This CDR3 has 14 amino acids. Here the CDR3 reads CASSQWGPHNEQFF. CDR3 DNA sequence: TGTGCCAGCAGCCAATGGGGGCCTCACAATGAGCAGTTCTTC.

This chain uses TRBV18 with TRBJ2-5; weak D call: TRBD1 (5 bases). This CDR3 is 15 amino acids long. Trimming stripped 1 base from V and 0 bases from J, with 9 bases between. Germline V lookup: CDR1 KGHSH, CDR2 LQKENI. CDR3 coding DNA: TGTGCCAGCTCACCACTCGACAGCTACCAAGAGACCCAGTACTTC. This sequence encodes CASSPLDSYQETQYF.

The chain recombines TRBV6-5 with TRBJ1-1; 7 nucleotides line up with TRBD1. The CDR3 runs to 14 residues. Germline loops: CDR1 MNHEY, CDR2 SVGAGI. The trim removed 5 bases at V and 2 bases at J, leaving 5 bases unmatched. CDR3 DNA sequence: TGTGCCAGCAGTAGGGACAGAGAAAACACTGAAGCTTTCTTT. It specifies CASSRDRENTEAFF.

The chain employs TRBV5-6 and TRBJ2-7, with 7 bases fitting TRBD1. The CDR3 has 13 residues. Per germline, CDR1 SGHDT and CDR2 YYEEEE. The ends lost 3 bases at V and 9 bases at J; junction bases unmatched: 9. The CDR3 DNA reads TGTGCCAGCAGCTCGAACAGGGGCCTCTGGCAGTACTTC. Amino acid sequence: CASSSNRGLWQYF.

This chain links TRBV9 with TRBJ1-2, with D perhaps TRBD1 (6 bases). Looked up from germline, CDR1 is SGDLS and CDR2 is YYNGEE. This CDR3 spans 13 amino acids. Trimming removed 4 bases at V and 8 bases at J, with 15 bases between. CDR3 bases: TGTGCCAGCAGCCCGTCCCCGAGGGGGGGCTACACCTTC. Translated, it gives CASSPSPRGGYTF.

V usage is TRBV5-6 and J usage is TRBJ2-7; 9 bases align to TRBD1. The CDR3 consists of 16 residues. The germline V gene encodes CDR1 SGHDT and CDR2 YYEEEE. V lost 0 bases, J lost 6 bases, and 10 bases stayed unmatched. CDR3 in DNA: TGTGCCAGCAGCTTGGTTGAAGGGACAGGGCCGCGCGAGCAGTACGTC. Protein sequence: CASSLVEGTGPREQYV.

The chain links TRBV6-5 to TRBJ1-6; D not certain. CDR3 length: 14 amino acids. V lost 6 bases and J 3 bases, leaving 9 bases between the germline ends. In germline, CDR1 is MNHEY, CDR2 SVGAGI. CDR3 in DNA: TGTGCCAGCAGCGGAGCCATCTATAATTCACCCCTCCACTTT. The encoded protein is CASSGAIYNSPLHF.

This clone showed up just once. The rearrangement links TRBV5-1 to TRBJ1-1; a possible D gene is TRBD1 (6 bases). This CDR3 has 18 residues. CDR1 is SGHRS and CDR2 is YFSETQ in the germline V gene. Trimming left V 4 bases short and J 1 base short, with 23 bases between. The CDR3 loop is CASSTLPRDTDRNTEAFF. The CDR3 DNA is TGCGCCAGCAGCACCCTACCCCGGGACACGGACCGGAACACTGAAGCTTTCTTT.

V is TRBV5-1 and J is TRBJ1-2; D is perhaps TRBD1 (5 bases). Germline V gives CDR1 SGHRS, CDR2 YFSETQ. CDR3 length: 14 amino acids. Trimming left V 4 bases short and J 8 bases short, with 18 bases between. CDR3 protein: CASSPPLDRAGYTF. The CDR3, as DNA: TGCGCCAGCAGCCCCCCCCTTGACAGAGCAGGCTACACCTTC.